One and the same sample provided the 30 T cell receptor beta chains below, sequenced in a study of metastatic and nonmetastatic thyroid tumors. Among the patients, none had received any treatment before thyroid surgery. MiXCR reprocessed the PCR reads for TCRdb. The repertoire consists of tens of thousands of clones, with about 20% occurring once and the leading ten covering roughly 4%. The sample was blood. The receptors were sampled from a female donor with papillary thyroid cancer or a benign thyroid nodule (not recorded which). Some clones in this sample may be carry-over from other donors' samples.

This clone was seen many times. The chain uses TRBV5-5 and TRBJ2-2; no firm D call. The germline V gene has CDR1 SGHKS and CDR2 YYEKEE (reference sequence). The CDR3 runs 14 residues. Trimming took 0 bases from V and 3 from J, leaving 6 bases between them. The CDR3 loop reads CASSLELYTGELFF. The DNA of the CDR3 is TGTGCCAGCAGCTTGGAGTTGTACACCGGGGAGCTGTTTTTT.

This clone was detected ten times or more. The CDR3 loop reads CASCSAAGSNQPQHF. For the CDR3, the DNA is TGTGCCAGCTGTTCGGCAGCTGGGAGCAATCAGCCCCAGCATTTT. V usage is TRBV18 and J usage is TRBJ1-5; D call uncertain. Germline CDR1 and CDR2: KGHSH and LQKENI. The CDR3 runs 15 residues. V was trimmed by 7 bases and J by 1 base, leaving 14 bases between them.

This clone was counted at least ten times. The chain employs TRBV27 and TRBJ2-1; TRBD2 agrees at 9 bases. Trimming cost V 8 bases and J 7 bases; bases outside gene matches: 6. The CDR3 spans 13 residues. Per the germline V gene, CDR1 is MNHEY and CDR2 is SMNVEV (reference sequence). CDR3 protein: CASRFSGSNEQFF. The DNA for the CDR3 is TGTGCCAGCCGCTTTAGCGGGAGTAATGAGCAGTTCTTC.

Only a few counts were recorded for this clone. The chain recombines TRBV6-2 or TRBV6-3 with TRBJ2-5, with 8 bases that match TRBD2. V gave up 5 bases and J gave up 1 base; unmatched junction bases: 6. Germline lookup yields CDR1 MNHEY and CDR2 SVGEGT. The CDR3 contains 15 residues. Here the CDR3 reads CASSRISGAQETQYF. The CDR3 coding sequence is TGTGCCAGCAGTCGTATTAGCGGGGCCCAAGAGACCCAGTACTTC.

This clone was seen repeatedly, ten times or more. The rearrangement joins TRBV6-1 to TRBJ2-1, with D perhaps TRBD2 (6 bases). V was pared by 4 bases and J by 7 bases, with 11 bases between. The length of the CDR3 is 13 residues. Germline V gene sequence: CDR1 MNHNS, CDR2 SASEGT. CDR3 protein: CASSAGGRNEQFF. CDR3 sequence (DNA): TGTGCCAGCAGTGCCGGGGGTAGGAATGAGCAGTTCTTC.

This clone was detected many times. The chain employs TRBV11-1 and TRBJ1-3; no clear D. This CDR3 comprises 16 residues. Between the trimmed V and J ends, which lost 1 base and 4 bases, there was a span of 14 bases. CDR1 and CDR2 (germline): SGHAT, FQDESV (reference sequence). Here the CDR3 reads CASSLVTAGDGNTIYF. The CDR3 nucleotides read TGTGCCAGCAGCTTAGTAACGGCAGGCGACGGAAACACCATATATTTT.

The table lists this clone with many counts. The genes are TRBV9 and TRBJ2-1; D might be TRBD2 (6 bases). Trimming cost V 3 bases and J 8 bases, with 15 bases left between them. Germline CDR1 reads SGDLS; CDR2 reads YYNGEE. This CDR3 is built from 14 residues. This CDR3 reads CASSARPGDDEQFF. As DNA, the CDR3 is TGTGCCAGCAGCGCGCGCCCGGGAGACGATGAGCAGTTCTTC.

The table lists this clone with many counts. The chain recombines TRBV10-3 with TRBJ2-7; tentatively, D is TRBD2 (5 bases). Germline CDR1 is ENHRY and CDR2 is SYGVKD. Trimming pared 8 bases from V and 7 bases from J, leaving 12 bases between. This CDR3 has 11 amino acids. CDR3 in amino acids: CAIAREREQYF. The DNA for the CDR3 is TGTGCCATCGCGCGAGAGCGGGAGCAGTACTTC.

Points on this clone: A read error may produce the germline difference seen at one junction end. This chain joins TRBV12-3 or TRBV12-4 and TRBJ2-7, with 7 bases that match TRBD1. The CDR3 has 15 amino acids. The CDR3 loop is CASSSRVQGLDERYF. Written as DNA, the CDR3 is TGTGCCAGCAGTTCCCGCGTACAGGGGCTAGACGAGCGGTACTTC.

This clone was detected ten times or more. DNA for the CDR3: TGTGCCAGCAGCCAAGGGCTTCTGCAGGGAAGGACCTTC. This gives the protein CASSQGLLQGRTF. The rearrangement links TRBV3-1 to TRBJ1-2; possibly TRBD1 for D (5 bases). Germline V gene sequence: CDR1 LGHDT, CDR2 YNNKEL (reference sequence). V was clipped by 1 base and J by 14 bases, with 17 bases between them. The CDR3 has 13 amino acids.

This clone was recorded at least ten times. The sample carries other DNA sequences with the same CDR3. The rearrangement links TRBV12-3 or TRBV12-4 to TRBJ2-7, with D possibly TRBD2 on 7 matching bases. This CDR3 has 14 residues. V lost 0 bases to trimming and J lost 4 bases, with 10 bases between them. The CDR3 is CASSLAGGRYEQYF. The CDR3 coding sequence is TGTGCCAGCAGTTTAGCGGGGGGGCGGTACGAGCAGTACTTC.

This clone was recorded many times. The rearrangement joins TRBV12-3 or TRBV12-4 to TRBJ2-2; D not resolved. This CDR3 comprises 15 residues. V was clipped by 3 bases and J by 2 bases, with 10 bases between them. The CDR3 sequence is CASSFHRLNTGELFF. Here the CDR3 DNA reads TGTGCCAGCAGTTTTCACCGATTAAACACCGGGGAGCTGTTTTTT.

This clone was seen at least ten times. V gene TRBV5-1 combines with J gene TRBJ2-3; D uncertain. The CDR3 is made up of 13 amino acids. Deletions cut 7 bases from V and 0 bases from J, with 9 bases between. Per the germline V gene, CDR1 is SGHRS and CDR2 is YFSETQ. CDR3 sequence: CASGPYSTDTQYF. For the CDR3, the DNA is TGCGCCAGCGGTCCTTATAGCACAGATACGCAGTATTTT.

The CDR3 region is CSWGRTSDTYNEQFF. The CDR3 DNA reads TGCAGCTGGGGCAGGACTAGCGACACCTACAATGAGCAGTTCTTC. The rearrangement links TRBV20-1 to TRBJ2-1; 9 nucleotides line up with TRBD2. There are 15 residues in the CDR3. CDR1 and CDR2 (germline): DFQATT, SNEGSKA (reference sequence).

In its sample, this clone was seen many times. The chain couples TRBV19 to TRBJ1-3, with TRBD1 matching 9 bases. The J segment lost 6 bases and the V segment lost 7 bases, leaving 10 bases of the junction unmatched. Germline V gene data show CDR1 as LNHDA and CDR2 as SQIVND (reference sequence). The CDR3 totals 15 residues. CDR3 in amino acids: CASTIGQGNENTIYF. The CDR3 region has the DNA TGTGCCAGTACCATAGGACAGGGGAATGAAAACACCATATATTTT.

This clone occurred many times. The chain couples TRBV5-1 to TRBJ1-6; 8 bases match TRBD1. CDR3 length: 15 residues. Germline V CDR1 and CDR2: SGHRS, YFSETQ. Trimming cost V 4 bases and J 7 bases; bases outside gene matches: 7. The CDR3 region is CASSLRQGQNSPLHF. CDR3 nucleotide sequence: TGCGCCAGCAGCCTAAGACAGGGGCAAAATTCACCCCTCCACTTT.

In its sample, this clone was seen many times. This chain uses TRBV7-9 with TRBJ2-3, with D hard to call. The CDR3 length is 13 residues. V shed 5 bases and J shed 4 bases, with 10 bases lying between them. Germline assignment: CDR1 SEHNR and CDR2 FQNEAQ (reference sequence). The DNA for the CDR3 is TGTGCCAGCAGCGCCGAGTCCCCAGATACGCAGTATTTT. Encoded protein: CASSAESPDTQYF.

This clone was found many times. The chain combines TRBV7-3 with TRBJ2-3, with TRBD2 matching 9 bases. Trimming at V came to 5 bases and at J to 1 base, leaving 7 bases not matched to a gene. This CDR3 has 16 residues. Germline CDR1 SGHTA, CDR2 FQGTGA. CDR3 sequence: CASSPHSGSGTDTQYF. In DNA form, the CDR3 reads TGTGCCAGCAGCCCCCATAGCGGGAGCGGCACAGATACGCAGTATTTT. The entire variable domain, with the rest obtained from reference TRBV7-3 and TRBJ2-3, is as follows: GAGVSQTPSNKVTEKGKYVELRCDPISGHTALYWYRQSLGQGPEFLIYFQGTGAADDSGLPNDRFFAVRPEGSVSTLKIQRTERGDSAVYLCASSPHSGSGTDTQYFGPGTRLTVL.

Many counts were recorded for this clone. The CDR3: CAWSITGIRGTEAFF. DNA of the CDR3: TGTGCCTGGAGTATTACAGGGATAAGAGGCACTGAAGCTTTCTTT. This sequence joins TRBV30 and TRBJ1-1; possible D gene TRBD1, 6 bases. V was pared by 2 bases and J by 4 bases, with 17 bases between. The germline CDR1 and CDR2 sequences are GTSNPN and SVGIG (reference sequence). CDR3 length: 15 residues. The entire variable domain, with the rest obtained from reference TRBV30 and TRBJ1-1, is as follows: SQTIHQWPATLVQPVGSPLSLECTVEGTSNPNLYWYRQAAGRGLQLLFYSVGIGQISSEVPQNLSASRPQDRQFILSSKKLLLSDSGFYLCAWSITGIRGTEAFFGQGTRLTVV.

This clone was seen ten or more times. The V gene is TRBV14, the J gene TRBJ2-7; D gene ambiguous. The CDR3 is made up of 13 amino acids. Between the trimmed V and J ends, which lost 0 bases and 7 bases, there was a span of 10 bases. Germline CDR1 SGHDN, CDR2 FVKESK. CDR3 nucleotide sequence: TGTGCCAGCAGCCAAGATTGGGTGGGGGAGCAGTACTTC. Translating gives CASSQDWVGEQYF.

Turning to this clone: Given a much more abundant clone one base away, this may be a read error. The chain has TRBV2 and TRBJ2-1; D is undetermined. The V end lost 5 bases, the J end lost 8 bases, and 4 bases lay between the germline ends. CDR1 is SNHLY and CDR2 is FYNNEI in the germline V gene. CDR3 length: 10 residues. In nucleotides, the CDR3 is TGTGCCAGCAGTTGGTATGAGCAGTTCTTC. Encoded protein: CASSWYEQFF.

This clone was found a few times. The CDR3 does not end in the conserved phenylalanine or tryptophan, so this is likely a read error. This chain links TRBV6-5 with TRBJ2-7; 10 nucleotides line up with TRBD1. CDR1 is MNHEY and CDR2 is SVGAGI in the germline V gene. The CDR3 extends over 16 amino acids. Here the CDR3 reads CASRLLPGTGVYEQYL. Written as DNA, the CDR3 is TGTGCCAGCAGATTACTCCCCGGGACAGGGGTGTACGAACAGTACTTA.

This clone was seen ten or more times. This rearrangement joins TRBV28 to TRBJ2-5; D gene unclear. CDR1 is MDHEN and CDR2 is SYDVKM in the germline V gene. Between the trimmed V and J ends, which lost 5 bases and 5 bases, there was a span of 18 bases. CDR3 length: 15 residues. The DNA of the CDR3 is TGTGCCAGCAGTCCCTCCCTTGGAGCGATTGAGACCCAGTACTTC. Translating it yields CASSPSLGAIETQYF.

CDR3 nucleotide sequence: TGCAGTGCTAGCGAATATGAGCAGTTCTTC. As protein: CSASEYEQFF. V gene TRBV20-1 combines with J gene TRBJ2-1; D is unresolved. Per the germline V gene, CDR1 is DFQATT and CDR2 is SNEGSKA (reference sequence). V was cut by 3 bases and J by 8 bases, with 5 bases left in between. The CDR3 is 10 residues long.

This clone was detected many times. This chain uses TRBV4-1 with TRBJ2-3; 10 nucleotides line up with TRBD2. Germline CDR1 MGHRA, CDR2 YSYEKL. V dropped 1 base and J dropped 5; count of bases not matched to a gene: 9. CDR3 length: 17 residues. This CDR3 is CASSQVMEREGGDTQYF. The CDR3 DNA sequence: TGCGCCAGCAGCCAAGTGATGGAGCGGGAGGGGGGAGATACGCAGTATTTT.

In its sample, this clone was seen many times. V usage is TRBV7-9 and J usage is TRBJ2-7; D remains unclear. Trimming took 2 bases from V and 2 from J, leaving 13 bases between them. The CDR3 length is 15 residues. The germline V gene encodes CDR1 SEHNR and CDR2 FQNEAQ (reference sequence). The CDR3 DNA follows: TGTGCCAGCAGCTTAATGGGGTCCGTTGCCTACGAGCAGTACTTC. Protein sequence: CASSLMGSVAYEQYF.

There are many counts of this clone. This rearrangement joins TRBV3-1 to TRBJ2-4; D not certain. The V end was cut by 2 bases, the J end by 9 bases, with 17 bases between. The V gene's germline CDR1 is LGHDT and CDR2 YNNKEL (reference sequence). CDR3 length equals 15 residues. The CDR3 region has the DNA TGTGCCAGCAGCCAAAGGACCGCTGATGGTGGCATTCAGTACTTC. This encodes CASSQRTADGGIQYF.

This clone was observed many times. The chain employs TRBV12-3 or TRBV12-4 and TRBJ2-3, with D uncertain. Trimming pared 2 bases from V and 0 bases from J, leaving 6 bases between. The CDR3 consists of 14 residues. Here the CDR3 reads CASSLQDSTDTQYF. CDR3 bases: TGTGCCAGCAGTTTACAGGACAGCACAGATACGCAGTATTTT.

As concerns this clone: This may be a read error, as it is one base from a much larger clone. The chain is built from TRBV7-9 and TRBJ1-4; 7 bases are a match to TRBD1. Germline values: CDR1 SEHNR, CDR2 FQNEAQ (reference sequence). V was clipped by 3 bases and J by 5 bases; unmatched bases: 3. CDR3 length: 14 residues. CDR3 amino acids: CASSLDRYNEKLFF. The CDR3 DNA follows: TGTGCCAGCAGCTTGGACAGGTACAATGAAAAACTGTTTTTT.

This clone was observed many times. V and J are TRBV7-2 and TRBJ2-3; no reliable D call. The CDR3 is 14 residues long. V lost 3 bases to trimming and J lost 4 bases, with 11 bases between them. Germline lookup yields CDR1 SGHTA and CDR2 FQGNSA. CDR3 residues: CASSFGPGADTQYF. The CDR3 DNA follows: TGTGCCAGCAGCTTTGGGCCGGGCGCAGATACGCAGTATTTT.